This T cell receptor (beta chain) was recovered during a study of Ad26.COV2.S vaccination and SARS-CoV-2 variants. For the study at large: A participant enrolled in the COV1001 Ad26.COV2.S trial arm provided the sample.

TCRdb's table, derived via immunoSEQ multiplex PCR, lists solely in-frame clones and lacks some. The sample has roughly 400,000 clones; about 88% are singletons. Described treatment: over 15 received Ad26.COV2.S at low or high dose, single or two shots; about 5 received placebo; per-sample allocation not given. Specimens were obtained on day 63 following the first vaccine or placebo injection. The source material was peripheral blood, sampled in a trial of Ad26.COV2.S vaccine versus placebo. This receptor was identified in a person aged 18-60 years who received the Ad26.COV2.S COVID-19 vaccine or a placebo.

The CDR3 nucleotides are TGTGCCAGCAGCCCAAAGACAGCCTACGAGCAGTACTTC. Translated: CASSPKTAYEQYF. The rearrangement uses TRBV7-8 and TRBJ2-7, with a tentative D call TRBD1 (5 bases). Trimming removed 5 bases from V and 2 bases from J, with 10 bases in between. The germline V gene encodes CDR1 SGHVS and CDR2 FQNEAQ. CDR3 length: 13 residues.